This T cell receptor beta chain was identified during a study of blood T cell repertoires in COVID-19. Per the germline V gene, CDR1 is SGHRS and CDR2 is YFSETQ. The CDR3 consists of 14 residues. V dropped 4 bases and J dropped 5; count of bases not matched to a gene: 9. Per the original data handling: Amplification of reference gene primers was used by the study to estimate nucleated cell counts. Some clones are missing from TCRdb's copy, which holds only in-frame ones; the method was immunoSEQ multiplex PCR. V, J and clone size derive from that table, while D and trimming were established from the DNA sequence. Among about 130,000 clones listed, approximately 85% were seen once.

The TCR originated in a woman of 80 years or more with COVID-19, enrolled during active disease. This sequence joins TRBV5-1 and TRBJ2-7, with 7 bases aligning to TRBD2. Sequencing used peripheral blood. This CDR3 reads CASSLETSGDEQYF. CDR3 coding DNA: TGCGCCAGCAGCCTAGAGACGAGCGGGGACGAGCAGTACTTC. The complete variable domain, with remaining parts taken from reference TRBV5-1 and TRBJ2-7, reads KAGVTQTPRYLIKTRGQQVTLSCSPISGHRSVSWYQQTPGQGLQFLFEYFSETQRNKGNFPGRFSGRQFSNSRSEMNVSTLELGDSALYLCASSLETSGDEQYFGPGTRLTVT.